This T cell receptor beta chain derives from a study of T cells in Graves' hyperthyroidism and ophthalmopathy. RNA transcripts provided the source from which TCR beta CDR3 regions were amplified. With the HTBI primer set, the TCR CDR3 went through a first round of RT-PCR. TCRdb reprocessed the multiplex PCR reads with MiXCR, giving one entry per CDR3 protein. The sample lists about 640,000 distinct CDR3 sequences; around 21% were seen once. This CDR3 spans 16 amino acids. Germline CDR1 and CDR2: KGHDR and SFDVKD. Trimming at V came to 7 bases and at J to 0 bases, leaving 8 bases not matched to a gene.

This sequence joins TRBV24-1 and TRBJ2-1; TRBD1 matches at 7 bases. The clonotype originates from a man aged 25 to 45 with Graves' ophthalmopathy. Sequenced sample: blood. CDR3 protein: CATRQGRARSYNEQFF. As DNA, the CDR3 is TGTGCCACCAGACAGGGGCGGGCTCGCTCCTACAATGAGCAGTTCTTC.